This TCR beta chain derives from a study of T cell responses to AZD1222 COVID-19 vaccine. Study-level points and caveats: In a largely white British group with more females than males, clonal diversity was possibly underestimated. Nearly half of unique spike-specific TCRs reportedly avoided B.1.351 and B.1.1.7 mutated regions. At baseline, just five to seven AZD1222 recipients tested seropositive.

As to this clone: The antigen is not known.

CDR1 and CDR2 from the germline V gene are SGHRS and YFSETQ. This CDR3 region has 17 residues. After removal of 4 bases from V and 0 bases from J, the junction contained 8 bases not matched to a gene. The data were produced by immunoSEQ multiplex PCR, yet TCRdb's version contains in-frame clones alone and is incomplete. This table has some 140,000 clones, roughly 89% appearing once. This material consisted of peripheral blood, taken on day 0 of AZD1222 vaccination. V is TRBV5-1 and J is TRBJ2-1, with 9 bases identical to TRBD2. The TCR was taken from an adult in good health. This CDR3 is CASSPGLAPSSYNEQFF. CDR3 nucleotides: TGCGCCAGCAGCCCAGGACTAGCGCCGAGCTCCTACAATGAGCAGTTCTTC.